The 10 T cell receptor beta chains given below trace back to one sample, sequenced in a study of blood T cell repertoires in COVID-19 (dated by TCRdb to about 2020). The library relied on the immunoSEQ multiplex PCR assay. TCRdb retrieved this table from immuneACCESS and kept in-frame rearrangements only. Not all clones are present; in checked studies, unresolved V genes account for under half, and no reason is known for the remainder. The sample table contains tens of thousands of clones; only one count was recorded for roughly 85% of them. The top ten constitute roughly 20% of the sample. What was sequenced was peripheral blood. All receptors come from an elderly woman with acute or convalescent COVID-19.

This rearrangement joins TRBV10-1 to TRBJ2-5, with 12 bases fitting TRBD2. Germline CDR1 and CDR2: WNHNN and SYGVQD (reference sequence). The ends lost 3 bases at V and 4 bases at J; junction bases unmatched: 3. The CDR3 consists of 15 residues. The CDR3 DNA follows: TGCGCCAGCAGTGACCAGGGACTAGCGGGAGAGACCCAGTACTTC. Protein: CASSDQGLAGETQYF.

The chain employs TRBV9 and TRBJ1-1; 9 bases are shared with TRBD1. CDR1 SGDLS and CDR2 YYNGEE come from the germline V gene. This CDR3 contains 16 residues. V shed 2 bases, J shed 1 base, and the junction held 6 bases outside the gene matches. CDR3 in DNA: TGTGCCAGCAGCGTGGCTACAGGGGGCCAGAACACTGAAGCTTTCTTT. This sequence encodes CASSVATGGQNTEAFF.

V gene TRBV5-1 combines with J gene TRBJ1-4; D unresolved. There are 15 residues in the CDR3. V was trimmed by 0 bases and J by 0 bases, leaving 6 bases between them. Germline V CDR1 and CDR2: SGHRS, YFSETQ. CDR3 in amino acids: CASSLGRATNEKLFF. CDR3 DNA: TGCGCCAGCAGCTTGGGGAGAGCAACTAATGAAAAACTGTTTTTT.

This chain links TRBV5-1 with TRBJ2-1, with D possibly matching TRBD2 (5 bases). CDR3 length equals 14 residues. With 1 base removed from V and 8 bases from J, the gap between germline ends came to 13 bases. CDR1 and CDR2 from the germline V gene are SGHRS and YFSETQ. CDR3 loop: CASSLQTSSDEQFF. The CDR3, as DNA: TGCGCCAGCAGCTTGCAAACTAGTTCCGATGAGCAGTTCTTC.

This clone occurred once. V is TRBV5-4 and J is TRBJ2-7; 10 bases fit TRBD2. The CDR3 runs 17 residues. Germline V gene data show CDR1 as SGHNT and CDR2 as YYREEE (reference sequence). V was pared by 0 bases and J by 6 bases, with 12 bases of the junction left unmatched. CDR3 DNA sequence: TGTGCCAGCAGCTTGGGCGGGACTAGCGCTCCAGGGGGCGAGCAGTACTTC. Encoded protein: CASSLGGTSAPGGEQYF.

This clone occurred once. Here the CDR3 DNA reads TGTGCCAGCAGCCAACCGGGACTGTCAGGTGGCTACACCTTC. Its translation: CASSQPGLSGGYTF. The chain joins TRBV3-1 (or the pseudogene TRBV3-2) to TRBJ1-2, with a possible D match to TRBD1 (5 bases). The germline gives CDR1 LGHDT, CDR2 YNNKEL (reference sequence). This CDR3 is 14 amino acids long. The germline V and J ends were trimmed by 2 bases and 7 bases, with 14 bases remaining between them.

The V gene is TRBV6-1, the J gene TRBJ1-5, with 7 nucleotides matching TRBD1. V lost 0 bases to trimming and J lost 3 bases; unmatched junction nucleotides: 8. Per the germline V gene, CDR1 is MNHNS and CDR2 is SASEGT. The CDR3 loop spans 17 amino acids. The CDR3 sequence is CASSEALTGTANQPQHF. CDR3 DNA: TGTGCCAGCAGTGAAGCGCTGACAGGGACCGCCAATCAGCCCCAGCATTTT.

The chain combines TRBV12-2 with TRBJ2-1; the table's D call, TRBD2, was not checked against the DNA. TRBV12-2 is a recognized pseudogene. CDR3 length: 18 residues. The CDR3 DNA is TGTGCAAGTCGCTTAGCGCCCCTAGCGGGGGGCCTTTACAATGAGCAGTTCTTC. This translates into CASRLAPLAGGLYNEQFF.

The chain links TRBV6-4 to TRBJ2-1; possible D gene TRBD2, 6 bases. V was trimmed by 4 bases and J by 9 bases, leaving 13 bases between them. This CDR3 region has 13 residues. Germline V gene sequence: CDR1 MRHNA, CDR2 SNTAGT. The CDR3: CASSAQTGGEQFF. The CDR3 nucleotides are TGTGCCAGCAGTGCACAGACCGGGGGTGAGCAGTTCTTC.

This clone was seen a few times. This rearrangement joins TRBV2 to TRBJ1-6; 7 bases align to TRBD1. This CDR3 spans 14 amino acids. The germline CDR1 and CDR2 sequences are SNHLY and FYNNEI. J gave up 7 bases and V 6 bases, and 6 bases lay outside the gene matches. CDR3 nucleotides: TGTGCCAGCAGAGATGGCAGGGGGAATTCACCCCTCCACTTT. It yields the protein CASRDGRGNSPLHF.